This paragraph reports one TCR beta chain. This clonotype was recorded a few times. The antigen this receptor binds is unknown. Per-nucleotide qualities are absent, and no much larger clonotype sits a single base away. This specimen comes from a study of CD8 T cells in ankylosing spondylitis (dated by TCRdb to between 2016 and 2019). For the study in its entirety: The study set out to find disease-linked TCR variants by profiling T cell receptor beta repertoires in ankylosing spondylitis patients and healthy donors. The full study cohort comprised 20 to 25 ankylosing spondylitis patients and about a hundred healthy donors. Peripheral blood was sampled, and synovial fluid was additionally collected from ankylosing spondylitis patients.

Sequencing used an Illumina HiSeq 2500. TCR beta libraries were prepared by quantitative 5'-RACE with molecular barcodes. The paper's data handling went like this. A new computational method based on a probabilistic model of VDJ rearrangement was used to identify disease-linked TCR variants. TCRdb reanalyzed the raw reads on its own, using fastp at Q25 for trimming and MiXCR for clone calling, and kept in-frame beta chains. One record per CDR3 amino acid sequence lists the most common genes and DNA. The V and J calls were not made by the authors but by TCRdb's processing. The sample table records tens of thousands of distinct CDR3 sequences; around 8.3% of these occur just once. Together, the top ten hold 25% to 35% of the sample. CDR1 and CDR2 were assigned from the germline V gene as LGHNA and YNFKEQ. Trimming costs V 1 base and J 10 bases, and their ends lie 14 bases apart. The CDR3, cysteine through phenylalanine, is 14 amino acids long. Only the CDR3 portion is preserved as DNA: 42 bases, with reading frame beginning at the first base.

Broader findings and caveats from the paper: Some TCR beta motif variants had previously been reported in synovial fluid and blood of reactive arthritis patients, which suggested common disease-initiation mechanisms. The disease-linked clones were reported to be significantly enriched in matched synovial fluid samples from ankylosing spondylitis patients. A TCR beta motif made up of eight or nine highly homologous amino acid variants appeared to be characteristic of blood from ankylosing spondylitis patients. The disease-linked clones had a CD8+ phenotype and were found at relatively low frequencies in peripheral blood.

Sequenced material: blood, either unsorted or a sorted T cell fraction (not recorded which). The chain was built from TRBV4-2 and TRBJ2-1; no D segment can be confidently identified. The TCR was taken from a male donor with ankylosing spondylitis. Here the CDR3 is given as CASSQVVGFGEQFF. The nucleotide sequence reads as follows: TGTGCCAGCAGCCAAGTGGTTGGTTTTGGAGAGCAGTTCTTC.